The clone carrying this T cell receptor beta chain was detected once. This sample stems from a study of blood T cell repertoires in COVID-19. The CDR3 is made up of 14 amino acids. Trimming left V 0 bases short and J 8 bases short, with 13 bases between. Germline assignment: CDR1 SGHVS and CDR2 FQNEAQ. Assay: immunoSEQ multiplex PCR; the TCRdb copy retains only in-frame clones and omits some. Found here are roughly 250,000 clones, roughly 90% of them singletons; the top ten hold approximately 2.2%. The sequence was obtained from a woman aged 40-49 years who had recovered from COVID-19. The sample taken for sequencing was peripheral blood. This chain links TRBV7-8 with TRBJ1-2, with a possible D match to TRBD1 (5 bases). In nucleotides, the CDR3 is TGTGCCAGCAGCTTAGCCGGGGGGGGTGAGGGCTACACCTTC. The encoded protein is CASSLAGGGEGYTF.